Presented here are 30 T cell receptor beta chains from one specimen sequenced in a study of T-cell reconstitution after alpha-beta-depleted transplantation in children. Unique molecular identifiers featured in how the TCRbeta library was prepared. TCRdb recomputed calls from the PCR reads with MiXCR, one row per CDR3 protein. The repertoire holds 75,000 to 100,000 distinct CDR3 sequences, roughly 8.3% seen once, with more than 6.5% in the top ten. The source material was PBMCs from the stem cell graft donor, sampled from the stem cell graft. Receptor source: a human donor who donated a stem cell graft to a child with congenital amegakaryocytic thrombocytopenia.

In its sample, this clonotype was seen many times. The V gene is TRBV7-9, the J gene TRBJ2-3; no clear D gene. V was trimmed by 3 bases and J by 3 bases, leaving 4 bases between them. The CDR3 sequence is 12 residues long. Germline assignment: CDR1 SEHNR and CDR2 FQNEAQ (reference sequence). In DNA form, the CDR3 reads TGTGCCAGCAGCTTTTCGACAGATACGCAGTATTTT. This codes for CASSFSTDTQYF.

V usage is TRBV7-6 and J usage is TRBJ1-1; D unresolved. CDR1 SGHVS and CDR2 FNYEAQ come from the germline V gene. CDR3 length: 15 residues. With 5 bases removed from V and 6 bases from J, the gap between germline ends came to 19 bases. CDR3 sequence reads: CASSPTLYITAEAFF. In DNA, the CDR3 is TGTGCCAGCAGCCCAACGCTTTACATAACGGCTGAAGCTTTCTTT.

This clonotype was picked up many times. The gene calls are TRBV20-1 and TRBJ1-3; TRBD1 might be the D (6 bases). From germline, CDR1 is DFQATT and CDR2 SNEGSKA (reference sequence). CDR3 length equals 15 residues. The CDR3 reads CSASQGSTAGNTIYF. For the CDR3, the DNA is TGCAGCGCTTCCCAGGGGTCTACTGCTGGAAACACCATATATTTT.

Worth noting for this clonotype: One base away lies a much larger clone, so this may be a sequencing read error. The CDR3 coding sequence is TGCTGTGCTAGAGAGGGAACTAGCGGGAGTTACAATGAGCAGTTCTTC. Its protein product is CCAREGTSGSYNEQFF. The chain is built from TRBV20-1 and TRBJ2-1; 11 bases agree with TRBD2. The CDR3 sequence is 16 residues long. Per the germline V gene, CDR1 is DFQATT and CDR2 is SNEGSKA (reference sequence).

This clonotype was seen repeatedly, ten times or more. The V and J genes are TRBV12-3 or TRBV12-4 and TRBJ1-5; D is ambiguous. Between the trimmed V and J ends, which lost 6 bases and 4 bases, there was a span of 10 bases. There are 13 residues in the CDR3. CDR3 nucleotide sequence: TGTGCCAGCAGCCTGATGGGAAATCAGCCCCAGCATTTT. Its translation is CASSLMGNQPQHF.

This clonotype was counted at least ten times. This chain joins TRBV5-6 and TRBJ1-3; D ambiguous. This CDR3 has 14 amino acids. The germline V and J ends were trimmed by 4 bases and 3 bases, with 11 bases remaining between them. The germline V gene encodes CDR1 SGHDT and CDR2 YYEEEE. The CDR3 nucleotides are TGTGCCAGCAGCCCTCGATTGGGTGGAAACACCATATATTTT. This codes for CASSPRLGGNTIYF.

This clonotype occurred many times. The chain recombines TRBV28 with TRBJ2-2; no reliable D call. The CDR3 is made up of 15 amino acids. Trimming removed 7 bases from V and 8 bases from J, with 20 bases in between. Germline CDR1 MDHEN, CDR2 SYDVKM. The CDR3 here is CASKSPYVRRGELFF. For the CDR3, the DNA is TGTGCCAGCAAGTCCCCTTACGTGAGGAGAGGGGAGCTGTTTTTT.

This chain joins TRBV29-1 and TRBJ1-1, with TRBD1 as a possible D gene (5 bases). The germline CDR1 and CDR2 sequences are SQVTM and ANQGSEA. V was clipped by 5 bases and J by 0 bases, with 16 bases between them. This CDR3 spans 15 amino acids. CDR3 DNA: TGCAGCGTTTGGGGCGGATCGGGTATGAACACTGAAGCTTTCTTT. Its translation is CSVWGGSGMNTEAFF.

This clonotype was counted at least ten times. The rearrangement links TRBV19 to TRBJ1-5, with 8 bases identical to TRBD1. Germline V lookup: CDR1 LNHDA, CDR2 SQIVND (reference sequence). The CDR3 has 13 residues. Unmatched junction bases numbered 6, after V lost 5 bases and J lost 9 bases. The CDR3 spells CASSPNTGGPQHF. The CDR3 nucleotides read TGTGCCAGTAGTCCGAATACAGGGGGGCCCCAGCATTTT.

The sample holds many counts of this clonotype. The chain couples TRBV20-1 to TRBJ2-6; possible D gene TRBD1, 5 bases. The ends were cut back, 2 bases at V and 0 bases at J, with 14 bases in the middle. The CDR3 is made up of 17 amino acids. Germline CDR1 DFQATT, CDR2 SNEGSKA (reference sequence). DNA of the CDR3: TGCAGTGCTAGACTCTTCGCAGACAGCTCTGGGGCCAACGTCCTGACTTTC. Its translation is CSARLFADSSGANVLTF.

This chain links TRBV27 with TRBJ2-2; D is ambiguous. CDR1 and CDR2 (germline): MNHEY, SMNVEV (reference sequence). Between the trimmed V and J ends, which lost 6 bases and 6 bases, there was a span of 14 bases. This CDR3 has 14 amino acids. The CDR3, as DNA: TGTGCCAGCAGCCCTCAGAAAAGGGCCGGGGAGCTGTTTTTT. Protein: CASSPQKRAGELFF.

This clonotype was counted ten times or more. The rearrangement links TRBV29-1 to TRBJ2-3; D not certain. The CDR3 is 12 amino acids. The germline gives CDR1 SQVTM, CDR2 ANQGSEA. The V end was cut by 5 bases, the J end by 3 bases, with 9 bases between. CDR3 protein: CSVNTGTDTQYF. The CDR3 region has the DNA TGCAGCGTTAATACTGGTACAGATACGCAGTATTTT.

In this sample, this clonotype turned up many times. The chain carries TRBV5-1 and TRBJ2-3; weak D call: TRBD1 (5 bases). Germline-derived CDR1 and CDR2 are SGHRS and YFSETQ. The CDR3 runs to 14 residues. V was clipped by 4 bases and J by 2 bases, with 11 bases between them. CDR3 coding DNA: TGCGCCAGCAGCCCGGACAAATCCACAGATACGCAGTATTTT. Amino acids: CASSPDKSTDTQYF.

This clonotype was seen at least ten times. The V call is TRBV7-2, the J call TRBJ1-1; D unresolved. The V end was cut by 3 bases, the J end by 2 bases, with 10 bases between. From germline, CDR1 is SGHTA and CDR2 FQGNSA. The length of the CDR3 is 14 residues. The CDR3 nucleotides are TGTGCCAGCAGCTTGGGGATGGAAAACACTGAAGCTTTCTTT. This codes for CASSLGMENTEAFF.

This sequence joins TRBV20-1 and TRBJ2-7, with TRBD2 identical over 8 bases. Losses at the gene ends were 1 base for V and 0 bases for J; bases not matched to a gene: 5. Germline V CDR1 and CDR2: DFQATT, SNEGSKA (reference sequence). This CDR3 spans 15 amino acids. The DNA of the CDR3 is TGCAGTGCTAGAGTCGCCGGGACTAGCTCCTACGAGCAGTACTTC. Translation: CSARVAGTSSYEQYF.

The chain uses TRBV7-2 and TRBJ2-7; D perhaps matches TRBD2 (5 bases). V lost 2 bases to trimming and J lost 3 bases, with 14 bases between them. Per the germline V gene, CDR1 is SGHTA and CDR2 is FQGNSA. This CDR3 contains 15 residues. This CDR3 is CASSLPGSSGYEQYF. The CDR3 DNA sequence: TGTGCCAGCAGCTTACCGGGCTCCAGCGGCTACGAGCAGTACTTC.

The genes are TRBV5-1 and TRBJ1-3; the match to TRBD1 covers 10 bases. The ends lost 5 bases at V and 2 bases at J; junction bases unmatched: 7. In germline, CDR1 is SGHRS, CDR2 YFSETQ. CDR3 size: 16 residues. The CDR3 spells CASSQDGTGAGNTIYF. The CDR3 region has the DNA TGCGCCAGCAGTCAGGATGGGACAGGGGCTGGAAACACCATATATTTT.

V and J are TRBV6-1 and TRBJ1-4, with 11 nucleotides matching TRBD1. There are 16 residues in the CDR3. From germline, CDR1 is MNHNS and CDR2 SASEGT. V lost 5 bases and J lost 4; bases outside the gene matches: 6. As DNA, the CDR3 is TGTGCCAGCAGTAGGACAGGGGGCGCGATTAATGAAAAACTGTTTTTT. This translates into CASSRTGGAINEKLFF.

This clonotype was seen at least ten times. V is TRBV20-1 and J is TRBJ2-7, with D perhaps TRBD1 (6 bases). The length of the CDR3 is 12 residues. Germline CDR1 and CDR2: DFQATT and SNEGSKA (reference sequence). The V gene lost 8 bases and the J gene lost 5 bases, with 16 bases spanning the gap. Here the CDR3 DNA reads TGCAGTCCGTCAGGGACAAACAACGAGCAGTACTTC. Its protein product is CSPSGTNNEQYF.

The chain carries TRBV27 and TRBJ2-3; perhaps TRBD1 as D (5 bases). With 4 bases removed from V and 6 bases from J, the gap between germline ends came to 14 bases. CDR1 is MNHEY and CDR2 is SMNVEV in the germline V gene (reference sequence). The CDR3 spans 14 residues. Written as DNA, the CDR3 is TGTGCCAGCAGTTCCCAGACAGCCTGGGATACGCAGTATTTT. This gives the protein CASSSQTAWDTQYF.

The chain couples TRBV6-5 to TRBJ1-1, with D tentatively TRBD1 (5 bases). Germline values: CDR1 MNHEY, CDR2 SVGAGI. This CDR3 comprises 16 residues. V dropped 2 bases and J dropped 4 bases, with 17 bases sitting between them. The CDR3 loop is CASSYAQGVFRTEAFF. In DNA form, the CDR3 reads TGTGCCAGCAGTTACGCCCAGGGAGTATTTCGCACTGAAGCTTTCTTT.

This clonotype was counted ten times or more. V and J are TRBV27 and TRBJ1-2; D possibly corresponds to TRBD1 (5 bases). Trimming took 1 base from V and 7 from J, leaving 10 bases between them. CDR1 is MNHEY and CDR2 is SMNVEV in the germline V gene (reference sequence). The CDR3 has 13 residues. The CDR3 coding sequence is TGTGCCAGCAGTTTATTAACGGGGGGTGGCTACACCTTC. Protein sequence: CASSLLTGGGYTF.

This clonotype has more than one count but fewer than ten. V is TRBV6-1 and J is TRBJ1-2; possible D gene TRBD1, 6 bases. The ends were cut back, 5 bases at V and 5 bases at J, with 15 bases in the middle. In germline, CDR1 is MNHNS, CDR2 SASEGT. The length of the CDR3 is 14 residues. The chain's CDR3 is CASSPQDSFYGYTF. In nucleotides, the CDR3 is TGTGCCAGCAGTCCTCAGGACAGCTTTTATGGCTACACCTTC.

This clonotype was recorded many times. The J gene is TRBJ2-5, the V gene TRBV3-1; D may be TRBD1 (6 bases). From germline, CDR1 is LGHDT and CDR2 YNNKEL (reference sequence). Trimming stripped 4 bases from V and 4 bases from J, with 22 bases between. CDR3 size: 17 residues. The CDR3 loop reads CASSPLDGGETRETQYF. The CDR3 DNA follows: TGTGCCAGCAGCCCGTTGGATGGGGGCGAGACAAGAGAGACCCAGTACTTC.

This clonotype was observed at least ten times. The chain has TRBV11-2 and TRBJ1-5, with TRBD1 identical over 9 bases. This CDR3 contains 15 residues. CDR1 and CDR2 (germline): SGHAT, FQNNGV. Germline trimming cut 2 bases from V and 6 bases from J; bases unmatched to any gene: 5. The CDR3 DNA reads as TGTGCCAGCAGCTTAACAGGGGGCGGAGGTCAGCCCCAGCATTTT. Amino acid sequence: CASSLTGGGGQPQHF.

This clonotype was seen ten or more times. The chain joins TRBV18 to TRBJ2-7; no clear D. The CDR3 covers 11 residues. V was shortened by 2 bases and J by 6 bases, with 5 bases between the two germline ends. CDR1 is KGHSH and CDR2 is LQKENI in the germline V gene. The CDR3 protein is CASSPGSEQYF. DNA for the CDR3: TGTGCCAGCTCACCAGGAAGCGAGCAGTACTTC.

This clonotype was seen more than once but under ten times. This chain joins TRBV7-6 and TRBJ2-7; D unclear. V lost 5 bases, J lost 2 bases, and 16 bases lay in between. CDR1 and CDR2 (germline): SGHVS, FNYEAQ. The length of the CDR3 is 15 residues. For the CDR3, the DNA is TGTGCCAGCAGCCCCGGCCAAGACACCGCCTACGAGCAGTACTTC. Its protein product is CASSPGQDTAYEQYF.

This clonotype was observed many times. The rearrangement joins TRBV11-2 to TRBJ2-2; the D is unclear. The CDR3 consists of 13 residues. From germline, CDR1 is SGHAT and CDR2 FQNNGV. Trimming took 6 bases from V and 4 from J, leaving 9 bases between them. CDR3 sequence (DNA): TGTGCCAGCAGGGACCAGAGCACCGGGGAGCTGTTTTTT. This codes for CASRDQSTGELFF. The variable domain in full, completed from reference TRBV11-2 and TRBJ2-2, reads EAGVAQSPRYKIIEKRQSVAFWCNPISGHATLYWYQQILGQGPKLLIQFQNNGVVDDSQLPKDRFSAERLKGVDSTLKIQPAKLEDSAVYLCASRDQSTGELFFGEGSRLTVL.

At least ten counts were recorded for this clonotype. The chain employs TRBV5-1 and TRBJ2-7; possibly TRBD1 or TRBD2 for D (5 bases each). Germline loops: CDR1 SGHRS, CDR2 YFSETQ. The CDR3 is made up of 13 amino acids. V gave up 4 bases and J gave up 7 bases, with 15 bases separating them. The CDR3 here is CASSTRPEGEQYF. For the CDR3, the DNA is TGCGCCAGCAGCACTAGGCCCGAGGGGGAGCAGTACTTC.

This clonotype was seen ten or more times. J is TRBJ2-3 and V is TRBV5-5, with 12 bases lining up with TRBD1. J was trimmed by 4 bases and V by 2 bases; bases with no gene match: 2. CDR3 length equals 15 residues. Germline V lookup: CDR1 SGHKS, CDR2 YYEKEE (reference sequence). The chain's CDR3 is CASSLGTGGADTQYF. In DNA form, the CDR3 reads TGTGCCAGCAGCTTAGGGACAGGGGGCGCAGATACGCAGTATTTT.